The 29 T cell receptor beta chains reported below all come from one sample, sequenced in a study of cytomegalovirus exposure and HLA in healthy donors. Use of 60 Vbeta and 13 Jbeta primers characterized the PCR. Sequencing was performed with immunoSEQ multiplex PCR; in TCRdb, only in-frame clones are kept and a portion is missing. The table lists approximately 150,000 clones, about three quarters of them singletons. Source material: PBMCs. The receptor source for this set is a woman in her thirties in good health and CMV-seropositive.

The genes are TRBV6-1 and TRBJ1-3, with a possible D match to TRBD1 (5 bases). Trimming pared 0 bases from V and 0 bases from J, leaving 12 bases between. The CDR3 extends over 17 amino acids. CDR1 MNHNS and CDR2 SASEGT come from the germline V gene. CDR3 in DNA: TGTGCCAGCAGTGAAGCGCGGGGCAGCTACTCTGGAAACACCATATATTTT. This translates into CASSEARGSYSGNTIYF.

V gene TRBV27 combines with J gene TRBJ1-1; the match to TRBD1 covers 7 bases. The germline V gene encodes CDR1 MNHEY and CDR2 SMNVEV (reference sequence). CDR3 length: 14 residues. J lost 0 bases, V lost 6 bases, and 4 bases had no gene match. The chain's CDR3 is CASSRQGLNTEAFF. The CDR3 DNA follows: TGTGCCAGCAGCCGACAGGGATTGAACACTGAAGCTTTCTTT.

V usage is TRBV10-3 and J usage is TRBJ2-5; TRBD1 agrees at 9 bases. Germline CDR1 reads ENHRY; CDR2 reads SYGVKD. Losses at the gene ends were 6 bases for V and 1 base for J; bases not matched to a gene: 3. This CDR3 region has 14 residues. CDR3 protein: CAISRTGAQETQYF. The CDR3 bases are TGTGCCATCAGCCGGACAGGGGCCCAAGAGACCCAGTACTTC.

This chain uses TRBV29-1 with TRBJ2-5; TRBD2 is a possible D gene (6 bases). Trimming left V 2 bases short and J 2 bases short, with 18 bases between. This CDR3 has 16 residues. CDR1 is SQVTM and CDR2 is ANQGSEA in the germline V gene. Here the CDR3 reads CSVERPRGRSQETQYF. The CDR3, as DNA: TGCAGCGTTGAACGGCCGCGGGGCAGAAGTCAAGAGACCCAGTACTTC.

The rearrangement joins TRBV28 to TRBJ2-1, with 7 bases lining up with TRBD1. The CDR3 sequence is 16 residues long. V was clipped by 5 bases and J by 0 bases; unmatched bases: 7. Germline CDR1 MDHEN, CDR2 SYDVKM. CDR3 bases: TGTGCCAGCAGTCCCTCCGGGACAGTCTCCTACAATGAGCAGTTCTTC. Amino acids: CASSPSGTVSYNEQFF.

The chain recombines TRBV18 with TRBJ2-7, with TRBD1 as a possible D gene (6 bases). Trimming left V 2 bases short and J 5 bases short, with 16 bases between. CDR1 and CDR2 (germline): KGHSH, LQKENI. The CDR3 is 15 residues long. The CDR3 here is CASSPVGQGSHEQYF. CDR3 nucleotides: TGTGCCAGCTCACCAGTCGGGCAGGGGAGCCACGAGCAGTACTTC.

The rearrangement uses TRBV30 and TRBJ1-1; D is uncertain. The CDR3 extends over 14 amino acids. Germline loops: CDR1 GTSNPN, CDR2 SVGIG (reference sequence). V dropped 2 bases and J dropped 1 base, with 11 bases sitting between them. The CDR3 DNA follows: TGTGCCTGGAGTTTGCTACAGTCGAACACTGAAGCTTTCTTT. Translation gives CAWSLLQSNTEAFF.

This clone turned up a few times. The rearrangement joins TRBV28 to TRBJ1-3; D perhaps matches TRBD1 (6 bases). This CDR3 comprises 14 residues. V was shortened by 7 bases and J by 2 bases, with 12 bases between the two germline ends. Germline CDR1 and CDR2: MDHEN and SYDVKM. CDR3 protein: CASTQQGTGNTIYF. In DNA, the CDR3 is TGTGCCAGCACCCAACAGGGTACTGGAAACACCATATATTTT.

The V gene is TRBV7-9, the J gene TRBJ2-1; the D gene is possibly TRBD2 (5 bases). This CDR3 has 15 amino acids. CDR1 and CDR2 from the germline V gene are SEHNR and FQNEAQ (reference sequence). With 5 bases removed from V and 2 bases from J, the gap between germline ends came to 13 bases. The CDR3 DNA follows: TGTGCCAGCAGCCCCCGCGAGGGAGCCTACAATGAGCAGTTCTTC. It encodes CASSPREGAYNEQFF.

The J gene is TRBJ2-3, the V gene TRBV5-6; TRBD2 matches 7 bases. The CDR3 totals 15 residues. From germline, CDR1 is SGHDT and CDR2 YYEEEE. J gave up 2 bases and V 4 bases, and 7 bases lay outside the gene matches. The CDR3, as DNA: TGTGCCAGCAGCCGTCTAGCGGATCTCACAGATACGCAGTATTTT. Amino acids: CASSRLADLTDTQYF.

The J gene is TRBJ1-2, the V gene TRBV28; 11 bases match TRBD1. In germline, CDR1 is MDHEN, CDR2 SYDVKM. V gave up 6 bases and J gave up 7 bases; unmatched junction bases: 7. The CDR3 has 14 residues. CDR3 residues: CASRPTDRGLGYTF. CDR3 sequence (DNA): TGTGCCAGCAGGCCGACGGACAGGGGGCTTGGCTACACCTTC.

This sequence joins TRBV4-1 and TRBJ1-3; the D gene is possibly TRBD1 (5 bases). There are 15 residues in the CDR3. V lost 4 bases, J lost 0 bases, and 10 bases lay in between. Germline-derived CDR1 and CDR2 are MGHRA and YSYEKL. The CDR3 loop is CASSPDISSGNTIYF. The DNA for the CDR3 is TGCGCCAGCAGCCCGGACATTTCCTCTGGAAACACCATATATTTT.

The chain has TRBV19 and TRBJ1-2; TRBD1 aligns across 9 bases. With V trimmed by 7 bases and J by 6 bases, 6 bases remained unmatched. Germline V gives CDR1 LNHDA, CDR2 SQIVND (reference sequence). The length of the CDR3 is 13 residues. The CDR3 DNA follows: TGTGCCAGTACTAGGGACAGGGCGAATGGCTACACCTTC. It translates to CASTRDRANGYTF.

The V call is TRBV21-1, the J call TRBJ2-1; the table's D gene call, TRBD2, was not cross checked with the DNA. TRBV21-1 is a known pseudogene. The CDR3 length is 17 residues. This CDR3 is CASSKSRGLAGGNEQFF. CDR3 nucleotides: TGTGCCAGCAGCAAAAGTAGGGGACTAGCGGGAGGCAATGAGCAGTTCTTC.

The chain recombines TRBV25-1 with TRBJ2-7, with 7 nucleotides matching TRBD1. CDR1 and CDR2 from the germline V gene are MGHDK and SYGVNS. Germline trimming cut 8 bases from V and 2 bases from J; bases unmatched to any gene: 9. This CDR3 region has 14 residues. The DNA for the CDR3 is TGTGCCAGCGTAGTAGACAGGGCCCCCTACGAGCAGTACTTC. Translation: CASVVDRAPYEQYF.

The chain combines TRBV28 with TRBJ1-5, with unresolved D. Deletions cut 7 bases from V and 6 bases from J, with 25 bases between. Germline V gene lookup returns CDR1 MDHEN and CDR2 SYDVKM. This CDR3 is 17 amino acids long. The CDR3 nucleotides are TGTGCCAGCATCCGAAGCCTCAGGCACCGGCTGGGTCAGCCCCAGCATTTT. It codes for CASIRSLRHRLGQPQHF.

The rearrangement uses TRBV19 and TRBJ1-4; D possibly corresponds to TRBD1 (5 bases). Trimming took off 3 bases at V and 10 bases at J, with 9 bases between the two ends. CDR3 length: 12 amino acids. The germline V gene has CDR1 LNHDA and CDR2 SQIVND (reference sequence). As DNA, the CDR3 is TGTGCCAGTAGTATTCAGGGAGGAAAACTGTTTTTT. Its translation is CASSIQGGKLFF.

This clone appeared a single time. This sequence joins TRBV2 and TRBJ2-7; D might be TRBD1 (6 bases). Trimming left V 5 bases short and J 1 base short, with 6 bases between. Germline CDR1 is SNHLY and CDR2 is FYNNEI. This CDR3 spans 12 amino acids. This CDR3 is CASSTGSYEQYF. In nucleotides, the CDR3 is TGTGCCAGCAGTACAGGGTCCTACGAGCAGTACTTC.

V gene TRBV14 combines with J gene TRBJ2-3, with D possibly matching TRBD2 (6 bases). The V end was cut by 6 bases, the J end by 4 bases, with 20 bases between. The CDR3 is made up of 16 amino acids. Germline V CDR1 and CDR2: SGHDN, FVKESK. Written as DNA, the CDR3 is TGTGCCAGCAGGCCAATATATTCGGGAGCCCCAGATACGCAGTATTTT. Translating it yields CASRPIYSGAPDTQYF. Full variable domain (missing parts from reference TRBV14 and TRBJ2-3): EAGVTQFPSHSVIEKGQTVTLRCDPISGHDNLYWYRRVMGKEIKFLLHFVKESKQDESGMPNNRFLAERTGGTYSTLKVQPAELEDSGVYFCASRPIYSGAPDTQYFGPGTRLTVL.

The rearrangement uses TRBV19 and TRBJ2-7; D gene unclear. The germline CDR1 and CDR2 sequences are LNHDA and SQIVND (reference sequence). The CDR3 contains 12 residues. The ends were cut back, 5 bases at V and 0 bases at J, with 5 bases in the middle. CDR3 sequence (DNA): TGTGCCAGTAGTCTTAACTCCTACGAGCAGTACTTC. Encoded protein: CASSLNSYEQYF.

The chain joins TRBV4-3 to TRBJ1-2; D may be TRBD1 (5 bases). V lost 0 bases, J lost 7 bases, and 9 bases lay in between. This CDR3 has 13 amino acids. CDR1 LGHNA and CDR2 YSLEER come from the germline V gene. The CDR3 here is CASSQDLTAGYTF. The DNA for the CDR3 is TGCGCCAGCAGCCAAGATCTGACAGCTGGCTACACCTTC.

The rearrangement joins TRBV30 to TRBJ1-1; 8 nucleotides line up with TRBD1. The trim removed 5 bases at V and 10 bases at J, leaving 12 bases unmatched. Germline CDR1 reads GTSNPN; CDR2 reads SVGIG (reference sequence). This CDR3 contains 13 residues. The chain's CDR3 is CAWELSQGAGAFF. CDR3 nucleotides: TGTGCCTGGGAATTATCGCAGGGGGCCGGAGCTTTCTTT.

The chain carries TRBV15 and TRBJ2-1; TRBD2 agrees at 9 bases. CDR3 length: 17 amino acids. Germline-derived CDR1 and CDR2 are LNHNV and YYDKDF (reference sequence). Trimming at V came to 0 bases and at J to 5 bases, leaving 8 bases not matched to a gene. The DNA of the CDR3 is TGTGCCACCAGCAGAGATCTAGGGCTAGCGGGACACAATGAGCAGTTCTTC. Translating it yields CATSRDLGLAGHNEQFF.

The V call is TRBV18, the J call TRBJ2-7; the match to TRBD2 covers 7 bases. Germline trimming cut 6 bases from V and 6 bases from J; bases unmatched to any gene: 8. CDR3 length: 13 residues. CDR1 KGHSH and CDR2 LQKENI come from the germline V gene. The CDR3 loop reads CASSPIVAGEQYF. CDR3 DNA: TGTGCCAGCTCCCCTATCGTAGCGGGCGAGCAGTACTTC.

The chain employs TRBV28 and TRBJ1-5; TRBD1 might be the D (5 bases). From germline, CDR1 is MDHEN and CDR2 SYDVKM. The V and J ends lost 1 base and 3 bases respectively, with 7 bases between them. The CDR3 loop spans 14 amino acids. CDR3 loop: CASSLSGFNQPQHF. The DNA of the CDR3 is TGTGCCAGCAGTTTATCAGGGTTCAATCAGCCCCAGCATTTT.

This chain joins TRBV5-4 and TRBJ2-3; 9 bases align to TRBD1. J gave up 1 base and V 6 bases, and 12 bases lay outside the gene matches. The CDR3 totals 17 residues. Germline V CDR1 and CDR2: SGHNT, YYREEE (reference sequence). The CDR3 loop reads CASNSDLQGAGTDTQYF. Written as DNA, the CDR3 is TGTGCCAGCAACTCCGACCTACAGGGGGCAGGCACAGATACGCAGTATTTT.

The V and J genes are TRBV28 and TRBJ1-2, with TRBD1 matching over 7 bases. Germline loops: CDR1 MDHEN, CDR2 SYDVKM. The CDR3 spans 15 residues. Germline trimming cut 3 bases from V and 2 bases from J; bases unmatched to any gene: 6. The chain's CDR3 is CASSFHGQANYGYTF. The CDR3 DNA reads as TGTGCCAGCAGTTTCCACGGACAGGCGAACTATGGCTACACCTTC.

This clone has only a few counts. The V and J genes are TRBV6-1 and TRBJ2-7, with 8 bases fitting TRBD2. The CDR3 length is 15 residues. V trimming: 3 bases; J trimming: 3 bases; junction bases outside the gene matches: 7. CDR1 is MNHNS, CDR2 SASEGT, per germline. The CDR3: CASSDRGTSNYEQYF. CDR3 DNA: TGTGCCAGCAGTGACCGAGGGACTAGTAACTACGAGCAGTACTTC.

Only a few counts were recorded for this clone. This chain connects TRBV6-5 to TRBJ1-2; TRBD1 aligns across 7 bases. V trimming: 6 bases; J trimming: 4 bases; junction bases outside the gene matches: 5. From germline, CDR1 is MNHEY and CDR2 SVGAGI. CDR3 length: 13 amino acids. CDR3 in DNA: TGTGCCAGCAGCCGGGACAGTACCTATGGCTACACCTTC. Translating it yields CASSRDSTYGYTF.